Below, one TCR beta chain is given with its context. What it recognizes is unknown. The record originates from a study of shared clonotypes between healthy human individuals. Produced via immunoSEQ multiplex PCR; TCRdb's table is partial and in-frame only. The profile covers 950,000 to 1,100,000 clones, with around 82% appearing a single time and roughly 0.65% taken by the ten largest. Germline V gene data show CDR1 as MGHRA and CDR2 as YSYEKL. V lost 5 bases and J lost 0, with 14 bases in between. There are 17 residues in the CDR3. Points from the study as a whole: Rarefaction exposed incomplete sorted-subset sequencing despite large depth.

The receptor comes from a man aged 18 to 30 in good health. Some clones in this sample may be carry-over from other donors' samples. V is TRBV4-1 and J is TRBJ2-6; the D is unclear. Sequencing was done on a sample of memory CD4+ T cells from PBMCs. As to subset: CD45RA-negative fraction. The CDR3 DNA follows: TGCGCCAGCAGCGACCCAACCCTGTTCTCTGGGGCCAACGTCCTGACTTTC. It yields the protein CASSDPTLFSGANVLTF.